The rows below give T cell receptor beta chains drawn from one sample of a study of blood T cell repertoires in COVID-19. TCRdb's table, derived via immunoSEQ multiplex PCR, lists solely in-frame clones and lacks some. Of just over 650,000 clones listed, around 90% are singletons. Material: peripheral blood. The source is a woman aged 18-29 years with acute or convalescent COVID-19. Both conserved end residues are part of each CDR3. The D gene is left open where the match is weak. Not every row has a clone size; where given, it reads once, few, many or a size class.

v_call: TRBV10-3
d_call: TRBD2
clone_size: .
j_call: TRBJ2-3
cdr3_nt: TGTGCCATCAGACCGGGACTAGGAGGCACAGATACGCAGTATTTT
cdr3_aa: CAIRPGLGGTDTQYF

v_call: TRBV7-3
d_call: TRBD1
clone_size: .
j_call: TRBJ2-6
cdr3_nt: TGTGCCAGCAGCCCTCGGGACAGAAGACCATCTGGGGCCAACGTCCTGACTTTC
cdr3_aa: CASSPRDRRPSGANVLTF

v_call: TRBV2
d_call: .
clone_size: .
j_call: TRBJ1-2
cdr3_nt: TGTGCCAGCAGGACAGAGAGCAACTATGGCTACACCTTC
cdr3_aa: CASRTESNYGYTF

v_call: TRBV9
d_call: TRBD1
clone_size: .
j_call: TRBJ1-2
cdr3_nt: TGTGCCAGCAGCGTATATTCAGGGGGGAACTATGGCTACACCTTC
cdr3_aa: CASSVYSGGNYGYTF

v_call: TRBV12-5
d_call: TRBD1
clone_size: .
j_call: TRBJ2-1
cdr3_nt: TGTGCTAGTGGTTTGGCGACAGGGGGCAATGAGCAGTTCTTC
cdr3_aa: CASGLATGGNEQFF

v_call: TRBV24-1
d_call: TRBD1
clone_size: .
j_call: TRBJ1-4
cdr3_nt: TGTGCCACCAGTGCGGGACAGGGGTCTGAAAAACTGTTTTTT
cdr3_aa: CATSAGQGSEKLFF

v_call: TRBV6-1
d_call: .
clone_size: .
j_call: TRBJ2-7
cdr3_nt: TGTGCCAGCAGTGAAGCTAGGGGGGGCGCTTCCTACGAGCAGTACTTC
cdr3_aa: CASSEARGGASYEQYF

v_call: TRBV29-1
d_call: TRBD1
clone_size: few
j_call: TRBJ1-5
cdr3_nt: TGCAGCGTGGGGGACAGGGACTATCAGCCCCAGCATTTT
cdr3_aa: CSVGDRDYQPQHF

v_call: TRBV5-1
d_call: TRBD1
clone_size: .
j_call: TRBJ2-2
cdr3_nt: TGCGCCAGCTCCAACAGGGGCTCGGGGACCGGGGAGCTGTTTTTT
cdr3_aa: CASSNRGSGTGELFF

v_call: TRBV7-9
d_call: .
clone_size: .
j_call: TRBJ2-7
cdr3_nt: TGTGCCAGCAGCTTGTCCAGTTCGCATGAGCAGTACTTC
cdr3_aa: CASSLSSSHEQYF

v_call: TRBV19
d_call: .
clone_size: .
j_call: TRBJ2-3
cdr3_nt: TGTGCCAGTAGTATAGAACTGGGGGCCCGGTCAGATACGCAGTATTTT
cdr3_aa: CASSIELGARSDTQYF

v_call: TRBV7-3
d_call: .
clone_size: .
j_call: TRBJ2-3
cdr3_nt: TGTGCCAGCAGCTTAACAGGGCGGGGACCTCGCACAGATACGCAGTATTTT
cdr3_aa: CASSLTGRGPRTDTQYF

v_call: TRBV7-9
d_call: TRBD1
clone_size: .
j_call: TRBJ2-2
cdr3_nt: TGTGCCAGCAGCGGACAGGGGGCAGGCACCGGGGAGCTGTTTTTT
cdr3_aa: CASSGQGAGTGELFF

v_call: TRBV5-5
d_call: .
clone_size: .
j_call: TRBJ1-2
cdr3_nt: TGTGCCAGCAGCCTTTTTATGGAGGGCTATGGCTACACCTTC
cdr3_aa: CASSLFMEGYGYTF

v_call: TRBV6-5
d_call: TRBD1
clone_size: .
j_call: TRBJ2-1
cdr3_nt: TGTGCCAGCAGTTTAGGGACAGGGCTCGATGAGCAGTTCTTC
cdr3_aa: CASSLGTGLDEQFF

v_call: TRBV5-4
d_call: TRBD1
clone_size: .
j_call: TRBJ1-1
cdr3_nt: TGTGCCAGCAGCTTGGCCCCGGGACAGCTGAACACTGAAGCTTTCTTT
cdr3_aa: CASSLAPGQLNTEAFF

v_call: TRBV3-1/TRBV3-2
d_call: .
clone_size: .
j_call: TRBJ2-3
cdr3_nt: TGTGCCAGCAGCCAGGGCGGCACAGATACGCAGTATTTT
cdr3_aa: CASSQGGTDTQYF

v_call: TRBV11-2
d_call: TRBD1
clone_size: .
j_call: TRBJ2-5
cdr3_nt: TGTGCCAGCAGCTCAGGGACAGGGAATGGAGAGACCCAGTACTTC
cdr3_aa: CASSSGTGNGETQYF